The 24 T cell receptor beta chains below come from one sample, sequenced in a study of control samples from healthy donors and cancer patients. Assay used: immunoSEQ multiplex PCR; TCRdb lists only in-frame clones, some missing. The sample shows around 110,000 clones, around 89% of them seen only once. The material sequenced was blood. The receptors were sampled from a woman aged 70 to 79 in good health.

This clone came up a few times. The DNA for the CDR3 is TGTGCCAGCAGCCGGAGTATGAGCGGGCTGCGTGCAAAGTTCAACGAGCAGTACTTC. Its translation is CASSRSMSGLRAKFNEQYF. The V and J genes are TRBV5-4 and TRBJ2-7, with a possible D match to TRBD2 (6 bases). Germline loops: CDR1 SGHNT, CDR2 YYREEE (reference sequence). Trimming stripped 4 bases from V and 5 bases from J, with 31 bases between. This CDR3 has 19 residues.

This clone has only one observation. CDR3 loop: CASSYVGWDEQFF. The DNA for the CDR3 is TGTGCCAGCAGTTACGTGGGGTGGGATGAGCAGTTCTTC. The chain links TRBV6-5 to TRBJ2-1; no reliable D call. The V gene's germline CDR1 is MNHEY and CDR2 SVGAGI. Trimming cost V 2 bases and J 8 bases, with 10 bases left between them. The CDR3 covers 13 residues.

The J gene is TRBJ1-6, the V gene TRBV6-4; 9 nucleotides align to TRBD1. The J segment lost 8 bases and the V segment lost 6 bases, leaving 11 bases of the junction unmatched. Germline V gene data show CDR1 as MRHNA and CDR2 as SNTAGT. The CDR3 is made up of 16 amino acids. CDR3 in DNA: TGTGCCAGCAGCCGCTCGGGACAGGGTTATGATTCACCCCTCCACTTT. Protein product: CASSRSGQGYDSPLHF.

The chain carries TRBV23-1 and TRBJ2-5, with D perhaps TRBD1 (6 bases). TRBV23-1 is placed among ORFs of uncertain function. With 0 bases removed from V and 3 bases from J, the gap between germline ends came to 14 bases. The CDR3 length is 16 residues. The CDR3 spells CASSQSGVTGKETQYF. The CDR3 DNA follows: TGCGCCAGCAGTCAATCGGGGGTAACAGGGAAAGAGACCCAGTACTTC.

This sequence joins TRBV9 and TRBJ1-3; no clear D. Deletions cut 3 bases from V and 4 bases from J, with 11 bases between. The CDR3 is made up of 14 amino acids. CDR1 is SGDLS, CDR2 YYNGEE, per germline. This CDR3 is CASSADSEGNTIYF. CDR3 DNA: TGTGCCAGCAGCGCAGACTCTGAAGGAAACACCATATATTTT.

V usage is TRBV5-1 and J usage is TRBJ2-3; D is undetermined. The germline V gene has CDR1 SGHRS and CDR2 YFSETQ. This CDR3 has 14 residues. V shed 0 bases and J shed 3 bases, with 8 bases lying between them. The CDR3 loop is CASSLGDGTDTQYF. For the CDR3, the DNA is TGCGCCAGCAGCTTGGGGGATGGAACAGATACGCAGTATTTT.

CDR3 sequence (DNA): TGTGCCAGCTCACCGATAGCGGGGGACTACGAGCAGTACTTC. This codes for CASSPIAGDYEQYF. The chain links TRBV18 to TRBJ2-7; 9 nucleotides align to TRBD2. Germline assignment: CDR1 KGHSH and CDR2 LQKENI. V shed 3 bases, J shed 3 bases, and the junction held 3 bases outside the gene matches. The CDR3 sequence is 14 residues long.

The CDR3 loop reads CASSQMNGIGEQYF. In DNA form, the CDR3 reads TGCGCCAGCAGCCAAATGAACGGGATCGGCGAGCAGTACTTC. The rearrangement joins TRBV4-1 to TRBJ2-7; perhaps TRBD2 as D (5 bases). V was clipped by 2 bases and J by 6 bases, with 14 bases between them. CDR3 size: 14 residues. Germline V lookup: CDR1 MGHRA, CDR2 YSYEKL.

This sequence joins TRBV7-9 and TRBJ1-1; 8 bases line up with TRBD1. The ends lost 5 bases at V and 7 bases at J; junction bases unmatched: 6. The CDR3 length is 13 residues. Germline CDR1 reads SEHNR; CDR2 reads FQNEAQ (reference sequence). CDR3 amino acids: CASSLAGGIEAFF. Here the CDR3 DNA reads TGTGCCAGCAGCCTCGCAGGGGGCATTGAAGCTTTCTTT.

The chain carries TRBV14 and TRBJ1-1; D perhaps matches TRBD1 (5 bases). With 0 bases removed from V and 10 bases from J, the gap between germline ends came to 15 bases. The CDR3 is 14 residues long. Germline CDR1 reads SGHDN; CDR2 reads FVKESK. The CDR3 sequence: CASSQDRGGVGAFF. CDR3 in DNA: TGTGCCAGCAGCCAAGATCGGGGCGGCGTCGGAGCTTTCTTT.

In regard to this clone: The same CDR3 can be traced to other DNA sequences in this sample. The chain has TRBV5-6 and TRBJ1-6, with D unclear. The V end lost 0 bases, the J end lost 1 base, and 5 bases lay between the germline ends. This CDR3 region has 15 residues. The V gene's germline CDR1 is SGHDT and CDR2 YYEEEE. The CDR3 nucleotides are TGTGCCAGCAGCTTGGTGGGTTCCTATAATTCACCCCTCCACTTT. Protein product: CASSLVGSYNSPLHF.

This clone was seen a handful of times. This chain joins TRBV11-1 and TRBJ1-3; D gene ambiguous. The CDR3 is made up of 16 amino acids. Germline V gene lookup returns CDR1 SGHAT and CDR2 FQDESV (reference sequence). The V end was cut by 2 bases, the J end by 3 bases, with 14 bases between. The CDR3 DNA reads TGTGCCAGCAGCTTAACTTCGGGATCTCGTGGAAACACCATATATTTT. Translating gives CASSLTSGSRGNTIYF.

J is TRBJ2-6 and V is TRBV19, with 8 bases lining up with TRBD1. J lost 0 bases, V lost 6 bases, and 7 bases had no gene match. The CDR3 totals 17 residues. The germline V gene has CDR1 LNHDA and CDR2 SQIVND (reference sequence). The DNA of the CDR3 is TGTGCCAGTAGCTGGGAACAGGGGGTCTCTGGGGCCAACGTCCTGACTTTC. Its translation: CASSWEQGVSGANVLTF.

This clone was counted once. The rearrangement links TRBV9 to TRBJ2-3; perhaps TRBD1 as D (6 bases). Trimming shortened V by 0 bases and J by 9 bases, and 8 bases separated the two germline ends. The CDR3 length is 12 residues. Germline V gives CDR1 SGDLS, CDR2 YYNGEE. CDR3 sequence (DNA): TGTGCCAGCAGCGTAGCTACAGGGACGCAGTATTTT. This translates into CASSVATGTQYF.

This rearrangement joins TRBV12-3 or TRBV12-4 to TRBJ1-5, with no clear D. V was cut by 3 bases and J by 6 bases, with 9 bases left in between. CDR3 size: 13 residues. The CDR3 sequence: CASSFQIGQPQHF. In DNA, the CDR3 is TGTGCCAGCAGTTTCCAGATCGGTCAGCCCCAGCATTTT.

The chain joins TRBV6-5 to TRBJ1-2; the D gene is possibly TRBD1 (6 bases). The CDR3 runs to 14 residues. V gave up 5 bases and J gave up 4 bases, with 14 bases separating them. The germline CDR1 and CDR2 sequences are MNHEY and SVGAGI. In DNA form, the CDR3 reads TGTGCCAGCAGTCCGTGGGACACTCTCTATGGCTACACCTTC. Residues: CASSPWDTLYGYTF.

Concerning this clone: This sample includes further DNA sequences coding for the same CDR3. This rearrangement joins TRBV29-1 to TRBJ1-1; 9 bases match TRBD1. V shed 5 bases, J shed 4 bases, and the junction held 8 bases outside the gene matches. Germline CDR1 and CDR2: SQVTM and ANQGSEA. This CDR3 spans 14 amino acids. Here the CDR3 DNA reads TGCAGCGTTAGACAGGGGGGAAGTGGCACTGAAGCTTTCTTT. This sequence encodes CSVRQGGSGTEAFF.

Here the CDR3 reads CASSLGTLGGKWETQYF. CDR3 nucleotide sequence: TGTGCCAGCAGCTTAGGGACATTGGGGGGGAAGTGGGAGACCCAGTACTTC. This chain links TRBV11-2 with TRBJ2-5, with 7 bases that match TRBD2. This CDR3 is 17 amino acids long. J was trimmed by 5 bases and V by 1 base; bases with no gene match: 13. Germline CDR1 and CDR2: SGHAT and FQNNGV.

This sequence joins TRBV6-2 or TRBV6-3 and TRBJ1-2; D unclear. Germline V gene sequence: CDR1 MNHEY, CDR2 SVGEGT. Trimming cost V 4 bases and J 1 base, with 13 bases left between them. The CDR3 runs 15 residues. CDR3 residues: CASSFDATYNYGYTF. The CDR3 DNA follows: TGTGCCAGCAGTTTCGACGCGACCTATAACTATGGCTACACCTTC.

Concerning this clone itself: The sample holds other DNA sequences that translate to the same CDR3. The chain uses TRBV11-3 and TRBJ2-5, with 9 bases fitting TRBD2. There are 18 residues in the CDR3. Germline loops: CDR1 SGHNT, CDR2 YENEEA. Trimming cost V 1 base and J 2 bases; bases outside gene matches: 11. The CDR3 protein is CASSLGTTAGGPQETQYF. The CDR3 nucleotides are TGTGCCAGCAGCTTAGGGACAACTGCGGGGGGGCCGCAAGAGACCCAGTACTTC.

The rearrangement links TRBV19 to TRBJ2-3; 10 nucleotides match TRBD1. CDR1 is LNHDA and CDR2 is SQIVND in the germline V gene (reference sequence). V lost 7 bases and J lost 2; bases outside the gene matches: 9. This CDR3 spans 16 amino acids. The CDR3, as DNA: TGTGCCAGTACGGACGGGACAGGGGCCTTCACAGATACGCAGTATTTT. Translating it yields CASTDGTGAFTDTQYF.

V is TRBV5-1 and J is TRBJ2-7, with 7 positions matching TRBD1. Losses at the gene ends were 2 bases for V and 0 bases for J; bases not matched to a gene: 5. This CDR3 region has 15 residues. Germline CDR1 SGHRS, CDR2 YFSETQ. The CDR3 region has the DNA TGCGCCAGCAGCTTAGGACAGGTGAGCTCCTACGAGCAGTACTTC. This encodes CASSLGQVSSYEQYF.

The rearrangement links TRBV7-3 to TRBJ2-6, with D hard to call. Germline V gives CDR1 SGHTA, CDR2 FQGTGA. The CDR3 is 13 residues long. Trimming stripped 3 bases from V and 3 bases from J, with 3 bases between. The CDR3 protein is CASSLHGANVLTF. The CDR3 DNA reads as TGTGCCAGCAGCTTGCATGGGGCCAACGTCCTGACTTTC.

The chain carries TRBV10-3 and TRBJ2-7, with TRBD1 as a possible D gene (5 bases). The germline V gene encodes CDR1 ENHRY and CDR2 SYGVKD. CDR3 size: 13 residues. Trimming removed 6 bases from V and 2 bases from J, with 11 bases in between. In DNA, the CDR3 is TGTGCCATCAGCGCGACAGCGACCTACGAGCAGTACTTC. Translation gives CAISATATYEQYF.